The 27 T cell receptor beta chains listed next were all sequenced from one sample in a study of blood T cell repertoires in COVID-19. Using immunoSEQ multiplex PCR, the repertoire was profiled, and TCRdb retains in-frame clones only, with some absent. This sample has 200,000 to 300,000 clones, with 82% found just once. The sequenced sample consisted of peripheral blood. The origin of the receptors is a woman between 55 and 75 years old with active or convalescent COVID-19.

J is TRBJ1-4 and V is TRBV7-2; D is unresolved. The germline gives CDR1 SGHTA, CDR2 FQGNSA. V lost 5 bases and J 13 bases, leaving 20 bases between the germline ends. The CDR3 totals 14 residues. The CDR3 DNA follows: TGTGCCAGCAGCCGGGAGATACTAACATCTCTACTGTTTTTT. Translation gives CASSREILTSLLFF.

This clone was counted a single time. This chain joins TRBV19 and TRBJ1-2; 8 positions match TRBD1. The CDR3 length is 15 residues. With 0 bases clipped from V and 4 bases from J, the junction kept 4 bases outside the gene matches. Germline V gene sequence: CDR1 LNHDA, CDR2 SQIVND (reference sequence). CDR3 amino acids: CASSIDRQGIYGYTF. In nucleotides, the CDR3 is TGTGCCAGTAGTATAGATCGACAGGGGATCTATGGCTACACCTTC.

In its sample, this clone was seen many times. CDR3 region: CASRGGTGTNQPQHF. CDR3 sequence (DNA): TGTGCCAGCAGAGGGGGGACAGGGACCAATCAGCCCCAGCATTTT. This sequence joins TRBV2 and TRBJ1-5; 9 bases align to TRBD1. J lost 3 bases, V lost 6 bases, and 6 bases had no gene match. Germline CDR1 and CDR2: SNHLY and FYNNEI. CDR3 length equals 15 residues.

For this clone: This sample includes further DNA sequences coding for the same CDR3. This sequence joins TRBV19 and TRBJ1-4; tentative D call: TRBD1 (6 bases). The germline V gene encodes CDR1 LNHDA and CDR2 SQIVND (reference sequence). V was clipped by 1 base and J by 0 bases, with 6 bases between them. CDR3 size: 15 residues. CDR3 sequence (DNA): TGTGCCAGTAGTATAGCAGGGGCAACTAATGAAAAACTGTTTTTT. Amino acid sequence: CASSIAGATNEKLFF.

The gene calls are TRBV2 and TRBJ1-5; no clear D. CDR3 length: 15 residues. In germline, CDR1 is SNHLY, CDR2 FYNNEI. Trimming stripped 4 bases from V and 2 bases from J, with 12 bases between. DNA of the CDR3: TGTGCCAGCAGTGGGGCCCTGAGGGGCAATCAGCCCCAGCATTTT. This translates into CASSGALRGNQPQHF.

The chain has TRBV18 and TRBJ1-4; possible D gene TRBD1, 6 bases. V lost 6 bases and J lost 7, with 18 bases in between. Germline V gene lookup returns CDR1 KGHSH and CDR2 LQKENI. The CDR3 loop spans 15 amino acids. The CDR3 DNA reads TGTGCCAGCTCTTCCATGGGGGCTAGATCTGAAAAACTGTTTTTT. This gives the protein CASSSMGARSEKLFF.

In DNA form, the CDR3 reads TGTGCTAGTGGGGAGGGCTATGGCTACACCTTC. This encodes CASGEGYGYTF. This chain links TRBV12-5 with TRBJ1-2, with no clear D. This CDR3 contains 11 residues. V was cut by 6 bases and J by 4 bases, with 6 bases left in between. Germline-derived CDR1 and CDR2 are LGHNT and FRNRAP.

The V call is TRBV2, the J call TRBJ2-4; 8 bases map to TRBD1. CDR1 SNHLY and CDR2 FYNNEI come from the germline V gene. CDR3 size: 14 residues. The junction had 4 bases not matched to a gene; V was cut back by 4 bases and J by 5 bases. CDR3 protein: CASSGAGGENIQYF. The CDR3 DNA follows: TGTGCCAGCAGTGGGGCAGGGGGCGAAAACATTCAGTACTTC. Full variable domain (missing parts from reference TRBV2 and TRBJ2-4): EPEVTQTPSHQVTQMGQEVILRCVPISNHLYFYWYRQILGQKVEFLVSFYNNEISEKSEIFDDQFSVERPDGSNFTLKIRSTKLEDSAMYFCASSGAGGENIQYFGAGTRLSVL.

This rearrangement joins TRBV12-3 or TRBV12-4 to TRBJ1-1; D gene ambiguous. This CDR3 spans 11 amino acids. Trimming cost V 8 bases and J 7 bases, with 11 bases left between them. This CDR3 reads CASQLYGEAFF. The CDR3 coding sequence is TGTGCCAGCCAACTATACGGTGAAGCTTTCTTT.

The chain links TRBV9 to TRBJ2-3, with TRBD2 as a possible D gene (6 bases). This CDR3 region has 15 residues. In germline, CDR1 is SGDLS, CDR2 YYNGEE. V gave up 4 bases and J gave up 0 bases, with 12 bases separating them. Here the CDR3 reads CASSPQGGSTDTQYF. CDR3 nucleotides: TGTGCCAGCAGCCCGCAGGGAGGAAGCACAGATACGCAGTATTTT.

With respect to this clone: Germline is not matched at one junction end, which may reflect a read error. The chain uses TRBV14 and TRBJ1-2, with TRBD1 matching over 9 bases. The CDR3 loop spans 11 amino acids. Germline V gene data show CDR1 as SGHDN and CDR2 as FVKESK. In DNA form, the CDR3 reads TGTGCCTGGGACAGGGCCCACGACGGGGCCTTC. It encodes CAWDRAHDGAF.

The V and J genes are TRBV3-1 (or the pseudogene TRBV3-2) and TRBJ2-2; D is uncertain. Germline V gene lookup returns CDR1 LGHDT and CDR2 YNNKEL (reference sequence). V lost 0 bases to trimming and J lost 6 bases, with 8 bases between them. The CDR3 extends over 14 amino acids. DNA for the CDR3: TGTGCCAGCAGCCAAGATGTACACCCCGGGGAGCTGTTTTTT. Translation: CASSQDVHPGELFF.

The CDR3, as DNA: TGTGCCAGCAGTTCCCGGACAGGACTACCGAACACCGGGGAGCTGTTTTTT. Amino acids: CASSSRTGLPNTGELFF. This chain connects TRBV6-2 or TRBV6-3 to TRBJ2-2; tentatively, D is TRBD1 (7 bases). Trimming shortened V by 4 bases and J by 0 bases, and 15 bases separated the two germline ends. The CDR3 is made up of 17 amino acids. Germline assignment: CDR1 MNHEY and CDR2 SVGEGT.

V usage is TRBV2 and J usage is TRBJ1-4; D unclear. The germline CDR1 and CDR2 sequences are SNHLY and FYNNEI. The V gene lost 6 bases and the J gene lost 5 bases, with 10 bases spanning the gap. The CDR3 is 13 amino acids. The CDR3 spells CASRGRENEKLFF. The CDR3 coding sequence is TGTGCCAGCAGAGGGCGGGAAAATGAAAAACTGTTTTTT.

This chain uses TRBV6-2 or TRBV6-3 with TRBJ1-2; TRBD1 agrees at 9 bases. Germline CDR1 is MNHEY and CDR2 is SVGEGT. The CDR3 is made up of 15 amino acids. The J segment lost 6 bases and the V segment lost 2 bases, leaving 7 bases of the junction unmatched. The CDR3 DNA sequence: TGTGCCAGCAGTTACACCCTGACAGGGGGGAATGGCTACACCTTC. Protein product: CASSYTLTGGNGYTF.

V and J are TRBV6-5 and TRBJ2-2; D is possibly TRBD1 (6 bases). The CDR3 has 16 residues. V was pared by 4 bases and J by 0 bases, with 12 bases between. Germline V gene lookup returns CDR1 MNHEY and CDR2 SVGAGI. The chain's CDR3 is CASSSADRTNTGELFF. CDR3 DNA sequence: TGTGCCAGCAGTTCCGCCGACAGGACGAACACCGGGGAGCTGTTTTTT.

CDR3: CASSLRVLAGGEQFF. For the CDR3, the DNA is TGTGCCAGCAGCTTGAGAGTCCTAGCGGGGGGTGAGCAGTTCTTC. V usage is TRBV5-5 and J usage is TRBJ2-1; 11 positions agree with TRBD2. The CDR3 contains 15 residues. Per the germline V gene, CDR1 is SGHKS and CDR2 is YYEKEE (reference sequence). With V trimmed by 1 base and J by 9 bases, 6 bases remained unmatched.

V usage is TRBV19 and J usage is TRBJ2-7, with 7 bases matching TRBD2. The germline CDR1 and CDR2 sequences are LNHDA and SQIVND (reference sequence). V shed 3 bases, J shed 2 bases, and the junction held 10 bases outside the gene matches. This CDR3 contains 16 residues. CDR3 region: CASSIVRGGVPYEQYF. In nucleotides, the CDR3 is TGTGCCAGTAGTATCGTCCGGGGAGGGGTCCCCTACGAGCAGTACTTC.

The V gene is TRBV5-6, the J gene TRBJ2-2, with no clear D. Germline CDR1 is SGHDT and CDR2 is YYEEEE. This CDR3 contains 15 residues. Trimming left V 2 bases short and J 2 bases short, with 10 bases between. The CDR3 DNA is TGTGCCAGCAGCTTTGTGGGCAGTAACACCGGGGAGCTGTTTTTT. It translates to CASSFVGSNTGELFF. Filled out from reference TRBV5-6 and TRBJ2-2, the complete variable domain reads DAGVTQSPTHLIKTRGQQVTLRCSPKSGHDTVSWYQQALGQGPQFIFQYYEEEERQRGNFPDRFSGHQFPNYSSELNVNALLLGDSALYLCASSFVGSNTGELFFGEGSRLTVL.

The chain combines TRBV5-6 with TRBJ1-4, with D perhaps matching TRBD1 (6 bases). The V gene lost 5 bases and the J gene lost 6 bases, with 17 bases spanning the gap. From germline, CDR1 is SGHDT and CDR2 YYEEEE. This CDR3 is 15 amino acids long. Written as DNA, the CDR3 is TGTGCCAGCAGTTCGCTGGGGGCAGACGATGAAAAACTGTTTTTT. Amino acid sequence: CASSSLGADDEKLFF.

The chain carries TRBV7-9 and TRBJ1-2; 7 nucleotides agree with TRBD1. Germline V gene lookup returns CDR1 SEHNR and CDR2 FQNEAQ (reference sequence). V was pared by 0 bases and J by 8 bases, with 6 bases of the junction left unmatched. This CDR3 region has 14 residues. CDR3: CASSLARTGNGYTF. CDR3 DNA: TGTGCCAGCAGCTTAGCTCGGACAGGCAACGGCTACACCTTC. Full variable domain (rest looked up from reference TRBV7-9 and TRBJ1-2): DTGVSQNPRHKITKRGQNVTFRCDPISEHNRLYWYRQTLGQGPEFLTYFQNEAQLEKSRLLSDRFSAERPKGSFSTLEIQRTEQGDSAMYLCASSLARTGNGYTFGSGTRLTVV.

V usage is TRBV19 and J usage is TRBJ1-2; possibly TRBD1 for D (6 bases). V was shortened by 0 bases and J by 4 bases, with 18 bases between the two germline ends. The CDR3 totals 17 residues. Germline V gene sequence: CDR1 LNHDA, CDR2 SQIVND (reference sequence). In nucleotides, the CDR3 is TGTGCCAGTAGTATAGAAACCGGGACACTGGGCCTCTATGGCTACACCTTC. It codes for CASSIETGTLGLYGYTF.

This chain uses TRBV4-1 with TRBJ1-1; TRBD1 aligns across 8 bases. The CDR3 spans 16 residues. Germline CDR1 MGHRA, CDR2 YSYEKL. After removal of 7 bases from V and 0 bases from J, the junction contained 10 bases not matched to a gene. The CDR3 coding sequence is TGCGCCAGCAAAGGACGCCGGGACAGGATGAACACTGAAGCTTTCTTT. Its translation: CASKGRRDRMNTEAFF.

The DNA for the CDR3 is TGTGCTAGTGGCCCAGGACAGGGGGACAATGAGCAGTTCTTC. Translated: CASGPGQGDNEQFF. The J gene is TRBJ2-1, the V gene TRBV12-5, with TRBD1 matching 10 bases. Germline V lookup: CDR1 LGHNT, CDR2 FRNRAP. The CDR3 is 14 amino acids. V was pared by 6 bases and J by 5 bases, with 4 bases of the junction left unmatched.

This clone was recorded only once. This sequence joins TRBV19 and TRBJ1-5; D might be TRBD1 (5 bases). The CDR3 spans 16 residues. Between the trimmed V and J ends, which lost 3 bases and 0 bases, there was a span of 12 bases. Germline V CDR1 and CDR2: LNHDA, SQIVND (reference sequence). The CDR3 nucleotides read TGTGCCAGTAGTATCCGGAGCAGGGATAGCAATCAGCCCCAGCATTTT. This translates into CASSIRSRDSNQPQHF.

The rearrangement joins TRBV19 to TRBJ1-5; 7 bases are a match to TRBD1. Germline CDR1 reads LNHDA; CDR2 reads SQIVND (reference sequence). V gave up 6 bases and J gave up 2 bases; unmatched junction bases: 10. CDR3 length: 16 residues. Here the CDR3 reads CASRPPQGVRNQPQHF. CDR3 nucleotides: TGTGCCAGTAGACCGCCGCAGGGGGTCCGCAATCAGCCCCAGCATTTT.

This chain uses TRBV11-2 with TRBJ1-1; D is uncertain. The CDR3 covers 14 residues. Germline CDR1 reads SGHAT; CDR2 reads FQNNGV. The V and J ends lost 2 bases and 3 bases respectively, with 10 bases between them. The CDR3, as DNA: TGTGCCAGCAGCTTAAACCAGCGGGACACTGAAGCTTTCTTT. Its protein is CASSLNQRDTEAFF.